These 26 T cell receptor beta chains came from one sample sequenced in a study of OX40 agonist ivuxolimab in advanced cancers. The method was immunoSEQ multiplex PCR; TCRdb's version includes in-frame clones alone and lacks a portion of them. Of approximately 98,000 clones in the sample, more than 85% were seen once. The specimen was CD4+ or CD8+ T cells sorted from blood, collected in a trial of the OX40 agonist ivuxolimab. All receptors come from an adult with an advanced solid tumor such as melanoma, head and neck, liver or kidney cancer.

The V call is TRBV5-1, the J call TRBJ2-1; 9 bases are shared with TRBD1. The trim removed 4 bases at V and 0 bases at J, leaving 17 bases unmatched. Looked up from germline, CDR1 is SGHRS and CDR2 is YFSETQ. The CDR3 spans 20 residues. The CDR3 DNA follows: TGCGCCAGCAGCGCCCGACCGGGACAGGGTCCTCCCAACTCCTACAATGAGCAGTTCTTC. It yields the protein CASSARPGQGPPNSYNEQFF. The complete variable domain, with remaining parts taken from reference TRBV5-1 and TRBJ2-1, reads KAGVTQTPRYLIKTRGQQVTLSCSPISGHRSVSWYQQTPGQGLQFLFEYFSETQRNKGNFPGRFSGRQFSNSRSEMNVSTLELGDSALYLCASSARPGQGPPNSYNEQFFGPGTRLTVL.

The chain combines TRBV6-5 with TRBJ2-3, with 12 positions matching TRBD2. V was clipped by 6 bases and J by 0 bases; unmatched bases: 1. Germline CDR1 and CDR2: MNHEY and SVGAGI. The CDR3 is 15 amino acids. The CDR3 nucleotides are TGTGCCAGCAGAGGGACTAGCGGGAGCACAGATACGCAGTATTTT. Its translation: CASRGTSGSTDTQYF.

The chain has TRBV18 and TRBJ2-5; D may be TRBD2 (6 bases). TRBJ2-7 explains the end of the DNA better; the J call may be wrong. The CDR3 has 16 amino acids. Germline V gives CDR1 KGHSH, CDR2 LQKENI. Written as DNA, the CDR3 is TGTGCCAGCTCACCGGTGGGAGGTGAAGGCCCCTACGAGCAGTACTTC. Translated, it gives CASSPVGGEGPYEQYF.

The rearrangement joins TRBV6-5 to TRBJ1-4; D is unresolved. The CDR3 has 14 amino acids. The germline V gene encodes CDR1 MNHEY and CDR2 SVGAGI. V lost 0 bases and J 8 bases, leaving 10 bases between the germline ends. The CDR3 protein is CASSYSISKEKLFF. Here the CDR3 DNA reads TGTGCCAGCAGTTACTCCATTTCCAAGGAAAAACTGTTTTTT.

This CDR3 is CATSRAGTGEQRQFF. In DNA form, the CDR3 reads TGTGCCACCAGCAGAGCCGGGACAGGGGAACAGCGGCAGTTCTTC. V usage is TRBV15 and J usage is TRBJ2-1; 10 bases match TRBD1. J gave up 12 bases and V 1 base, and 9 bases lay outside the gene matches. The CDR3 extends over 15 amino acids. Germline loops: CDR1 LNHNV, CDR2 YYDKDF (reference sequence).

V is TRBV9 and J is TRBJ1-2; 7 positions match TRBD1. Germline trimming cut 2 bases from V and 8 bases from J; bases unmatched to any gene: 9. The CDR3 spans 14 residues. In germline, CDR1 is SGDLS, CDR2 YYNGEE. The CDR3 protein is CASSVSTGSGGYTF. CDR3 nucleotides: TGTGCCAGCAGCGTCTCGACAGGGTCTGGGGGCTACACCTTC.

The rearrangement joins TRBV19 to TRBJ2-1; possible D gene TRBD2, 6 bases. Germline V CDR1 and CDR2: LNHDA, SQIVND (reference sequence). V was shortened by 3 bases and J by 15 bases, with 18 bases between the two germline ends. This CDR3 region has 13 residues. This CDR3 reads CASSMGTGERRFF. CDR3 coding DNA: TGTGCCAGTAGTATGGGGACGGGGGAGCGGCGGTTCTTC. Together with reference TRBV19 and TRBJ2-1, the CDR3 gives the full variable domain: DGGITQSPKYLFRKEGQNVTLSCEQNLNHDAMYWYRQDPGQGLRLIYYSQIVNDFQKGDIAEGYSVSREKKESFPLTVTSAQKNPTAFYLCASSMGTGERRFFGPGTRLTVL.

The chain combines TRBV7-3 with TRBJ1-3; no firm D call. Germline V gene sequence: CDR1 SGHTA, CDR2 FQGTGA. Trimming left V 2 bases short and J 0 bases short, with 17 bases between. CDR3 length: 18 residues. The CDR3 spells CASSLYGREGNSGNTIYF. The CDR3 region has the DNA TGTGCCAGCAGCTTATACGGTCGCGAGGGAAACTCTGGAAACACCATATATTTT.

This chain connects TRBV7-3 to TRBJ2-7; D is perhaps TRBD2 (6 bases). The length of the CDR3 is 15 residues. Trimming cost V 5 bases and J 2 bases, with 16 bases left between them. Germline CDR1 SGHTA, CDR2 FQGTGA. Here the CDR3 DNA reads TGTGCCAGCAGCCCCACTCGGAGGGCCCCCTACGAGCAGTACTTC. Its protein product is CASSPTRRAPYEQYF.

The chain joins TRBV7-8 to TRBJ2-7; D unresolved. Germline V lookup: CDR1 SGHVS, CDR2 FQNEAQ. This CDR3 is 12 amino acids long. Trimming cost V 5 bases and J 0 bases, with 5 bases left between them. CDR3 coding DNA: TGTGCCAGCAGCCGGCCCTCCTACGAGCAGTACTTC. This codes for CASSRPSYEQYF.

This clone was recorded only once. The chain recombines TRBV11-3 with TRBJ2-7; D is tentatively TRBD1 or TRBD2 (5 bases each). The CDR3 loop spans 17 amino acids. V lost 0 bases and J 6 bases, leaving 21 bases between the germline ends. Germline CDR1 reads SGHNT; CDR2 reads YENEEA. The CDR3 loop reads CASSLDPVGRSDREQYF. The CDR3 DNA follows: TGTGCCAGCAGCTTAGATCCCGTGGGACGGTCGGATCGCGAGCAGTACTTC.

The chain carries TRBV12-5 and TRBJ2-5; D gene unclear. The ends were cut back, 1 base at V and 2 bases at J, with 8 bases in the middle. Germline CDR1 and CDR2: LGHNT and FRNRAP. This CDR3 has 14 residues. CDR3 nucleotide sequence: TGTGCTAGTGGTTTGGGCCGGGTACAAGAGACCCAGTACTTC. Amino acids: CASGLGRVQETQYF.

The rearrangement uses TRBV7-8 and TRBJ1-6, with D hard to call. The CDR3 has 13 amino acids. Germline loops: CDR1 SGHVS, CDR2 FQNEAQ. V lost 3 bases and J lost 8, with 8 bases in between. The chain's CDR3 is CASSLFSDSPLHF. DNA for the CDR3: TGTGCCAGCAGCTTGTTTAGTGATTCACCCCTCCACTTT.

The rearrangement uses TRBV7-9 and TRBJ2-1; 13 bases align to TRBD2. The CDR3 covers 16 residues. V trimming: 6 bases; J trimming: 4 bases; junction bases outside the gene matches: 6. Germline values: CDR1 SEHNR, CDR2 FQNEAQ (reference sequence). The CDR3 loop is CASSRTSGRGYNEQFF. For the CDR3, the DNA is TGTGCCAGCAGTCGGACTAGCGGGAGAGGGTACAATGAGCAGTTCTTC.

This rearrangement joins TRBV18 to TRBJ2-1; D is unclear. Germline loops: CDR1 KGHSH, CDR2 LQKENI. The ends were cut back, 3 bases at V and 7 bases at J, with 7 bases in the middle. The CDR3 spans 12 residues. The CDR3 nucleotides read TGTGCCAGCTCACCCGTGGGAAATGAGCAGTTCTTC. This translates into CASSPVGNEQFF.

The CDR3 protein is CASSYQTPYNSPLHF. CDR3 nucleotides: TGTGCCAGCAGTTACCAGACACCCTATAATTCACCCCTCCACTTT. The gene calls are TRBV6-5 and TRBJ1-6, with no clear D. Per germline, CDR1 MNHEY and CDR2 SVGAGI. The CDR3 length is 15 residues. The V end lost 2 bases, the J end lost 2 bases, and 7 bases lay between the germline ends.

This clone occurred once. The genes are TRBV2 and TRBJ2-2; 9 positions match TRBD1. This CDR3 contains 14 residues. Looked up from germline, CDR1 is SNHLY and CDR2 is FYNNEI. V was pared by 6 bases and J by 5 bases, with 4 bases of the junction left unmatched. The DNA for the CDR3 is TGTGCCAGCAGATCCGGGACAGGGACCGGGGAGCTGTTTTTT. Translated, it gives CASRSGTGTGELFF.

This CDR3 reads CASTPTGARQETQYF. The DNA for the CDR3 is TGTGCCAGCACCCCAACCGGGGCCCGCCAAGAGACCCAGTACTTC. This chain joins TRBV6-5 and TRBJ2-5; D tentatively reads TRBD1 or TRBD2 (5 bases each). The CDR3 spans 15 residues. V was clipped by 7 bases and J by 1 base, with 16 bases between them. CDR1 and CDR2 (germline): MNHEY, SVGAGI.

The chain has TRBV30 and TRBJ2-7, with D possibly being TRBD2 (5 bases). V was shortened by 1 base and J by 0 bases, with 10 bases between the two germline ends. CDR3 length: 14 residues. Germline CDR1 is GTSNPN and CDR2 is SVGIG (reference sequence). CDR3 coding DNA: TGTGCCTGGAGTGCCGGACTTCACTCCTACGAGCAGTACTTC. Translation: CAWSAGLHSYEQYF. The full variable domain, completed using reference TRBV30 and TRBJ2-7, is SQTIHQWPATLVQPVGSPLSLECTVEGTSNPNLYWYRQAAGRGLQLLFYSVGIGQISSEVPQNLSASRPQDRQFILSSKKLLLSDSGFYLCAWSAGLHSYEQYFGPGTRLTVT.

The chain uses TRBV5-4 and TRBJ2-3; TRBD1 might be the D (5 bases). With 4 bases removed from V and 0 bases from J, the gap between germline ends came to 15 bases. CDR3 length equals 16 residues. The germline gives CDR1 SGHNT, CDR2 YYREEE (reference sequence). The CDR3 reads CASSTRVEASTDTQYF. CDR3 DNA sequence: TGTGCCAGCAGCACCAGGGTAGAGGCTAGCACAGATACGCAGTATTTT.

J is TRBJ2-3 and V is TRBV18; no definite D call. V lost 2 bases to trimming and J lost 3 bases, with 9 bases between them. The CDR3 consists of 14 residues. Germline CDR1 is KGHSH and CDR2 is LQKENI. CDR3 loop: CASSPARATDTQYF. DNA of the CDR3: TGTGCCAGCTCACCAGCACGGGCAACAGATACGCAGTATTTT.

This chain joins TRBV7-9 and TRBJ1-2; D not resolved. CDR3 length equals 16 residues. The V and J ends lost 5 bases and 7 bases respectively, with 23 bases between them. From germline, CDR1 is SEHNR and CDR2 FQNEAQ (reference sequence). CDR3 sequence: CASSLGSGPRSLGYTF. The CDR3 DNA reads TGTGCCAGCAGCCTTGGTTCTGGGCCCCGCTCTCTTGGCTACACCTTC.

In DNA form, the CDR3 reads TGTGCCAGCAGCAAGGACGGGCGCTCTGGAAACACCATATATTTT. Its translation: CASSKDGRSGNTIYF. The chain uses TRBV7-8 and TRBJ1-3; D is undetermined. The CDR3 totals 15 residues. CDR1 is SGHVS and CDR2 is FQNEAQ in the germline V gene. V was pared by 5 bases and J by 0 bases, with 11 bases between.

This chain uses TRBV12-5 with TRBJ2-3; TRBD1 is a possible D gene (8 bases). Germline CDR1 is LGHNT and CDR2 is FRNRAP. V lost 6 bases to trimming and J lost 0 bases, with 13 bases between them. CDR3 length: 15 residues. The CDR3 region has the DNA TGTGCTAGTGGCTTACAGGGGGGGAGCACAGATACGCAGTATTTT. It encodes CASGLQGGSTDTQYF.

The chain couples TRBV5-3 to TRBJ1-5; D is unclear. TRBV5-3 is an open reading frame, and its role is uncertain. The CDR3 sequence is 10 residues long. V lost 1 base to trimming and J lost 16 bases, with 9 bases between them. CDR3 bases: TGTGCCAGAAGCTTGCCAAGTCCACATTTT. It yields the protein CARSLPSPHF.

This clone was detected only once. The gene calls are TRBV7-2 and TRBJ2-5, with D tentatively TRBD2 (6 bases). CDR3 length: 14 residues. Per germline, CDR1 SGHTA and CDR2 FQGNSA. V was clipped by 2 bases and J by 3 bases, with 10 bases between them. In DNA form, the CDR3 reads TGTGCCAGCAGCTTACAGTCGGGGGAAGAGACCCAGTACTTC. Protein product: CASSLQSGEETQYF.